The present entry profiles one TCR beta chain with its context. Its binding antigen is unknown. Per-base quality was not reported, and no clone a single base away is much larger than it. This sample is part of a study of T cell responses to AZD1222 COVID-19 vaccine (dated by TCRdb to about 2021). About the investigation overall: AZD1222 recipients with second doses at about 4 weeks or about 12 weeks were pooled, because spike-specific TCR depth and breadth did not differ between schedules. Trial participants were enrolled by age into subgroups of 18-55, 56-69 and 70-plus years, and roughly 160, 29 and 62 TCR-sequenced participants, respectively, were included in these subgroups. TCR sequencing was performed for roughly 250 trial participants, of whom roughly 200 were given two doses of AZD1222 and around 26 were given two doses of MenACWY control vaccine. Beyond this particular receptor, the publication reports: The 56-69-year group was small, and its depth increase did not reach significance, likely because of low power. Because no day 14 peak-response samples were available, the repertoires could be characterized only after the peak T cell response. Nearly half of unique spike-specific TCRs reportedly recognized epitopes outside regions mutated in the B.1.351 and B.1.1.7 variants. Most participants were white British and females outnumbered males, and the authors suggested that clonal diversity may have been underestimated. The vaccine-associated CD4 TCRs covered the entire spike protein, and the dominant responses fell in regions 160-218 and 743-854. Conclusions about previously exposed vaccinees are limited, since just 5 or 6 AZD1222 recipients were seropositive for SARS-CoV-2 at baseline. A significant rise in spike-specific TCR breadth and depth was observed after two AZD1222 doses relative to day 0 and relative to MenACWY recipients.

The time point tag for this specimen amounts to: baseline before first vaccination. Samples from vaccinated people were obtained from the UK trials COV001 and COV002, which included a single-blind randomized controlled phase 2/3 trial of AZD1222 (ChAdOx1 nCoV-19) in healthy adults. For TCRbeta chain sequencing, PBMC samples from trial participants were taken at day 0 and at day 28 after the second dose. V drops 0 bases and J drops 3 bases, leaving 0 bases in between. The CDR3 numbers 13 residues from cysteine through phenylalanine. CDR3 DNA only is kept here, 39 bases in frame from base 1. The CDR3 regions of human TCRbeta chains were analyzed by immunosequencing. Per the source publication's procedure: Repertoire TCRs were checked for matches against a reference library of SARS-CoV-2-specific TCRs that had been generated using the MIRA antigen-specificity platform. Breadth was defined as the fraction of unique TCRs that were SARS-CoV-2-associated. Depth was defined as the fraction of total T cells that were SARS-CoV-2-associated. Using the MIRA data, each spike-specific TCR was assigned both to the spike region to which the TCR was reactive and to a CD4 or CD8 class. Log10-transformed breadth and depth values were compared by one-way ANOVA with Sidak's multiple comparisons tests. TCRdb re-hosts the immuneACCESS table, in-frame sequences only. Its copies lack some clones; in the studies checked, an unresolved V gene accounts for under half of them, and the cause for the rest is not known. V, J and clone size derive from that table, while D and trimming were established from the DNA sequence. The sample table records 240,000 or so clones; 85% to 95% of these occur just once. Less than 0.65% of the sample is in the top ten clones.

The starting material was peripheral blood, obtained on day 0 of AZD1222 vaccination. The chain was built from TRBV12-3 or TRBV12-4 and TRBJ2-6; confidence is insufficient to name the D gene. The TCR originated in an adult in good health. CDR3 protein: CASSLAGANVLTF. The nucleotides are TGTGCCAGCAGTTTAGCTGGGGCCAACGTCCTGACTTTC.